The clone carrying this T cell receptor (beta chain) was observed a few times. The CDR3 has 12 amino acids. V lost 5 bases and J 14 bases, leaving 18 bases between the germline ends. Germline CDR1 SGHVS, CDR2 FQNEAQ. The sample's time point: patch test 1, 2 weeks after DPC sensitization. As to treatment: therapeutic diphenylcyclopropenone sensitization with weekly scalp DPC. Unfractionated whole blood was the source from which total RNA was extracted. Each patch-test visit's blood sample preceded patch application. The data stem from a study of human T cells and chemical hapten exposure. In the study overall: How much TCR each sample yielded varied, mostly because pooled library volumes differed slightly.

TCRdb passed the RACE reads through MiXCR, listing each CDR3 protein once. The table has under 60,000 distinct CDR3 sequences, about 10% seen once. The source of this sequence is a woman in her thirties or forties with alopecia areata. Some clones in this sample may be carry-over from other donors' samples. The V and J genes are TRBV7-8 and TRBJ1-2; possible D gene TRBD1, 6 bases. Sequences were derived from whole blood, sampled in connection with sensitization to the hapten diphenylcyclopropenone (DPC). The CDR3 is CASSLGTGSRTF. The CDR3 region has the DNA TGTGCCAGCAGCCTGGGCACAGGGTCCAGAACCTTC.